The clone carrying this T cell receptor (beta chain) was recorded at least ten times. Its target is not known. These data come from a study of neurological immune-mediated disorders. This CDR3 contains 13 residues. Germline V gene data show CDR1 as DFQATT and CDR2 as SNEGSKA (reference sequence). Trimming pared 3 bases from V and 4 bases from J, leaving 12 bases between. Study results and limitations: Phylogenetic grouping assigned the repertoires of 18 of 34 multiple sclerosis patients to a single related-CDR3 cluster, representing a possible signature. With the multiple sclerosis repertoire cluster, neither clinical nor MRI features showed any association.

The unsorted libraries originated from 2 million PBMCs kept at -80 C. The method for making cDNA was 5'RACE, and it used 10-nucleotide random UMIs. Via MiXCR, TCRdb re-called the 5' RACE reads, giving one row per CDR3 protein. The sample gives approximately 66,000 distinct CDR3 sequences, nearly 3.5% of which show up once; under 4.5% is in the top ten. The receptor was isolated from a man aged 35 to 55 with multiple sclerosis. Sequencing was carried out using PBMCs. The chain couples TRBV20-1 to TRBJ1-2, with D uncertain. In nucleotides, the CDR3 is TGCAGTGCTAGTACTGACCATTTCTATGGCTACACCTTC. Translation: CSASTDHFYGYTF.